This T cell receptor (beta chain) was sequenced in a study of human T cells and chemical hapten exposure. Study-wide results and limits: Among TCRs, those above 1 in 1000 frequency were unaffected by DPC sensitization.

In regard to this clonotype: Antigen: not known.

Original processing methods: Sequenced samples showed a median of roughly 99,000 TCRs each, with counts running from approximately 21,000 to 630,000. TCRdb independently ran MiXCR on the RACE reads; one entry per CDR3 protein. The V and J calls were determined by TCRdb, not by the authors. Among 39,000 or so distinct CDR3 sequences, over 3.5% were seen once, and the ten largest hold about 26%. This CDR3 has 13 residues. Trimming shortened V by 2 bases and J by 0 bases, and 7 bases separated the two germline ends. Germline CDR1 DFQATT, CDR2 SNEGSKA (reference sequence). Indicated time point: patch test 1, 2 weeks after DPC sensitization. Treatment indicated: therapeutic diphenylcyclopropenone sensitization with weekly scalp DPC. It was unfractionated whole blood from which total RNA was extracted. Sample donors consisted of patients with alopecia, aged 18 to 70 years, who were suitable for DPC.

The sample in question was whole blood, obtained in connection with sensitization to the hapten diphenylcyclopropenone (DPC). The TCR sequence derives from a man aged 45-65 years with alopecia areata. Some clones in this sample may be carry-over from other donors' samples. The V call is TRBV20-1, the J call TRBJ1-2; D remains unclear. CDR3 region: CSARQRPNYGYTF. The CDR3, as DNA: TGCAGTGCTAGACAGAGACCTAACTATGGCTACACCTTC.